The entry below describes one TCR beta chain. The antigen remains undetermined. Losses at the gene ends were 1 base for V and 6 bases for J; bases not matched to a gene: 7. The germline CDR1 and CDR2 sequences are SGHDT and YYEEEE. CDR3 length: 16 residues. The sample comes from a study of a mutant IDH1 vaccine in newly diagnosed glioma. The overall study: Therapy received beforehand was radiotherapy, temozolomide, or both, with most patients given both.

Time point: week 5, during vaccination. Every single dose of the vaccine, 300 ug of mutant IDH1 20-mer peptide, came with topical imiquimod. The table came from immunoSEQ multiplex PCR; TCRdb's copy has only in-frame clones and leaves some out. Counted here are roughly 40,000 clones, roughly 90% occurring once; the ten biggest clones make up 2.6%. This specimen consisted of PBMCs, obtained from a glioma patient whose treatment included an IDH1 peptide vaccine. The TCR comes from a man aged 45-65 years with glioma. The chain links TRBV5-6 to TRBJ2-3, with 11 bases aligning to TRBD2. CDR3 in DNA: TGTGCCAGCAGCTTGTTAGCGGGAGGGCCTGGGGATACGCAGTATTTT. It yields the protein CASSLLAGGPGDTQYF.